Below are 2 T cell receptor beta chains sequenced from a single sample in a study of CD8 T cells in Susac syndrome. RNA in amounts of about 0.5 to 1 ug was reverse transcribed with random hexamers. TCRdb re-analysed the immunoSEQ multiplex PCR reads in MiXCR, keeping a single row per CDR3 protein. The data show around 150,000 distinct CDR3 sequences, 94% seen once. What was sequenced was CD8+ T cells from PBMCs. The receptors derive from a human donor in good health.

In this sample, this clonotype turned up once. The gene calls are TRBV27 and TRBJ1-2, with a weak D call TRBD1 (6 bases). V shed 0 bases and J shed 2 bases, with 7 bases lying between them. The CDR3 loop spans 14 amino acids. CDR1 and CDR2 from the germline V gene are MNHEY and SMNVEV (reference sequence). The CDR3 loop reads CASSLSQGNYGYTF. In DNA, the CDR3 is TGTGCCAGCAGTTTATCGCAGGGGAACTATGGCTACACCTTC.

The genes are TRBV7-9 and TRBJ2-1, with D perhaps TRBD1 or TRBD2 (5 bases each). V lost 4 bases, J lost 6 bases, and 22 bases lay in between. Germline CDR1 and CDR2: SEHNR and FQNEAQ (reference sequence). This CDR3 has 17 amino acids. The CDR3: CASSSPSDIERSNEQFF. Here the CDR3 DNA reads TGTGCCAGCAGCTCCCCCTCGGACATAGAGCGGAGCAATGAGCAGTTCTTC.